This is a list of T cell receptor beta chains from one sample in a study of blood T cell repertoires in COVID-19. Sequencing used immunoSEQ multiplex PCR; TCRdb keeps in-frame clones, though not all of them. The sample yields 130,000 to 150,000 clones, about four fifths seen once. Sequencing used peripheral blood. These receptor sequences come from a woman aged 80 or over with acute or convalescent COVID-19. Both conserved end residues are trimmed from each CDR3.

V gene,CDR3 protein
TRBV2,ASSGIQGYNSPLH
TRBV4-3,ASSQGAQGAKNIQY
TRBV5-1,ASSSQGGGRSYEQY
TRBV11-1,ASSMDREYGYT
TRBV20-1,SASSGGPPYNEQF
TRBV3-1/TRBV3-2,ASSQDFAGGRVVNEKLF
TRBV7-2,ASSLVTANYGYT
TRBV7-2,ASSPRTGGDNYGYT
TRBV7-9,ASSLAGQGIPYEQY
TRBV18,ASSPQEDTEAF
TRBV3-1/TRBV3-2,ASSLGAQNTEAF
TRBV10-3,AISEPDRGLHSEQY
TRBV7-2,ASSLWGRGAPHLYNEQF
TRBV24-1,ATSEPRPLRDRGKYGYT
TRBV5-1,ASSTPGGASKNEQF
TRBV23-1,ASSPRRQGAEAYEQY
TRBV4-2,ASSQGDRGSANYGYT
TRBV12-5,ASGFQPGINEQF
TRBV5-1,ASSQGQGPGQPQH
TRBV6-5,ASSPRHRVQETQY
TRBV3-1/TRBV3-2,ASSPIYKLAGVGTDTQY
TRBV5-1,ASSSPQLGLYEQY
TRBV2,ASVTGSDSPLH
TRBV4-3,ASSQERQGKAYGYT
TRBV7-2,ASSLVGPLPAF
TRBV5-1,ASSAVQGPLEAF
TRBV4-3,ASSSSTSGGAPEQF
TRBV6-2/TRBV6-3,ASSWGLSGANVLT
TRBV4-3,ASSQERTGKAF
TRBV11-2,ASSLVGGQERTPNYGYT
TRBV19,ASSIDPGSWEQY
TRBV13,ASRGVFYNEQF
TRBV5-1,ASSLDLPGARADYGYT
TRBV6-5,ATDSTGGNTEAF
TRBV7-2,ASSQDRGPYGYT
TRBV10-3,AISESIMNTEAF
TRBV11-2,ASSFSGSTDTQY
TRBV6-2/TRBV6-3,ASSSRYEQY
TRBV3-1/TRBV3-2,ASSTRTSGGRETQY
TRBV19,ASTLTGGDYEQY
TRBV2,ASTWSGQGAYEQY
TRBV4-3,ASSQGSGGADTQY
TRBV6-5,AIGTGQGGRDEQF
TRBV6-2/TRBV6-3,ASSSGLAETVTTDTQY
TRBV5-6,ASSRTKNTEAF
TRBV9,ASSVDFIQPQH
TRBV27,ASSRPPVGHSPLH
TRBV18,ASSPGRVYEQY
TRBV5-5,ASSIRGEAAGANVLT
TRBV19,ASSKAGATNEKLF
TRBV7-9,ASSPGLAVNIQY
TRBV3-1/TRBV3-2,ASSQERTANSPLH